This T cell receptor (beta chain) derives from a study of T-cell reconstitution after alpha-beta-depleted transplantation in children. General study results and limits: Alpha-beta T cells present about two months after transplant were reported to originate from several hundred expanded graft clones. Among T cells one year after transplant, newly produced cells accounted for most counts and diversity. At day 60, the high TCRbeta diversity found in some patients originated from recipient T cells and thymic progenitors that had survived.

The authors prepared the TCRbeta library with unique molecular identifiers. TCRdb recomputed calls from the PCR reads with MiXCR, one row per CDR3 protein. The repertoire holds about 300,000 distinct CDR3 sequences, with roughly 7.8% as singletons. This clonotype showed up many times. Its target is not known. Looked up from germline, CDR1 is SQVTM and CDR2 is ANQGSEA. The CDR3 runs 15 residues. Trimming pared 3 bases from V and 0 bases from J, leaving 15 bases between. The origin of this receptor is a female patient aged 2-15 years who had a stem cell transplant for Fanconi anemia, so the T cells may come from the graft donor. The V and J genes are TRBV29-1 and TRBJ2-7; perhaps TRBD1 as D (5 bases). Source: peripheral blood, taken 360 days after TCRalphabeta/CD19-depleted stem cell transplant. Here the CDR3 reads CSVESRTLSSYEQYF. As DNA, the CDR3 is TGCAGCGTTGAGAGCCGGACATTGAGCTCCTACGAGCAGTACTTC.